A selection of T cell receptor beta chains follows, all from one sample in a study of cytomegalovirus exposure and HLA in healthy donors. Sequenced by immunoSEQ multiplex PCR; TCRdb stores in-frame clones only, minus some. The repertoire includes 150,000 to 200,000 clones, about four fifths of them detected once, and roughly 7.6% sits in the top ten. The sample comprised PBMCs. Receptors originate from a woman younger than 45 in good health and CMV-seropositive. The CDR3 runs from the conserved cysteine through the conserved F or W. D genes are given only for firm matches. Rows give clone size only sometimes, using once, few, many, or a class for an expanded clone.

cdr3_aa: CASRPQGGGNTIYF
cdr3_nt: TGTGCCAGCAGACCTCAGGGGGGAGGAAACACCATATATTTT
d_call: TRBD1
j_call: TRBJ1-3
v_call: TRBV27
clone_size: NA

cdr3_aa: CASSPGQEYYGYTF
cdr3_nt: TGTGCCAGCAGCCCGGGACAGGAGTACTATGGCTACACCTTC
d_call: TRBD1
j_call: TRBJ1-2
v_call: TRBV6-1
clone_size: NA

cdr3_aa: CASSSLRDRGRRGYTF
cdr3_nt: TGTGCCAGCAGCTCCCTCCGGGACAGGGGGCGCAGAGGCTACACCTTC
d_call: TRBD1
j_call: TRBJ1-2
v_call: TRBV7-8
clone_size: NA

cdr3_aa: CASSYLMNTEAFF
cdr3_nt: TGTGCCAGCAGCTATCTTATGAACACTGAAGCTTTCTTT
d_call: NA
j_call: TRBJ1-1
v_call: TRBV7-9
clone_size: few

cdr3_aa: CASSPRQTGSNGYTF
cdr3_nt: TGTGCCAGCTCACCACGACAAACAGGGTCGAATGGCTACACCTTC
d_call: NA
j_call: TRBJ1-2
v_call: TRBV18
clone_size: NA

cdr3_aa: CASSLAGSGYNQPQHF
cdr3_nt: TGTGCCAGCAGCTTAGCCGGATCAGGATATAATCAGCCCCAGCATTTT
d_call: NA
j_call: TRBJ1-5
v_call: TRBV7-2
clone_size: NA

cdr3_aa: CASRKTLTLMNTEAFF
cdr3_nt: TGCGCCAGCAGAAAGACACTGACACTTATGAACACTGAAGCTTTCTTT
d_call: NA
j_call: TRBJ1-1
v_call: TRBV4-3
clone_size: NA

cdr3_aa: CASSSYRAGYTF
cdr3_nt: TGTGCCAGCAGTTCCTACAGGGCTGGCTACACCTTC
d_call: NA
j_call: TRBJ1-2
v_call: TRBV28
clone_size: once

cdr3_aa: CASSQERDTQETQYF
cdr3_nt: TGTGCCAGCAGCCAAGAAAGGGACACTCAAGAGACCCAGTACTTC
d_call: NA
j_call: TRBJ2-5
v_call: TRBV4-2
clone_size: NA

cdr3_aa: CSSSLISVSVTNYGYTF
cdr3_nt: TGTTCCAGCAGCTTAATATCGGTGTCGGTTACTAACTATGGCTACACCTTC
d_call: NA
j_call: TRBJ1-2
v_call: TRBV7-9
clone_size: NA

cdr3_aa: CASSTSGYNEQFF
cdr3_nt: TGTGCCAGTAGCACTAGCGGGTACAATGAGCAGTTCTTC
d_call: TRBD2
j_call: TRBJ2-1
v_call: TRBV19
clone_size: NA

cdr3_aa: CASGLQTGSGETQYF
cdr3_nt: TGTGCTAGTGGTTTGCAGACAGGATCGGGAGAGACCCAGTACTTC
d_call: NA
j_call: TRBJ2-5
v_call: TRBV12-5
clone_size: NA

cdr3_aa: CASSLSYRQGFSYEQYF
cdr3_nt: TGTGCCAGCAGTTTATCTTACCGACAGGGGTTCTCCTACGAGCAGTACTTC
d_call: TRBD1
j_call: TRBJ2-7
v_call: TRBV27
clone_size: NA

cdr3_aa: CASSLNGEGVNTGELFF
cdr3_nt: TGTGCCAGCAGCTTAAATGGGGAGGGGGTAAACACCGGGGAGCTGTTTTTT
d_call: NA
j_call: TRBJ2-2
v_call: TRBV7-2
clone_size: NA

cdr3_aa: CASSSDTRETQYF
cdr3_nt: TGTGCCAGCAGCTCGGACACCAGGGAGACCCAGTACTTC
d_call: NA
j_call: TRBJ2-5
v_call: TRBV7-2
clone_size: NA

cdr3_aa: CASSFHRGTFSYEQYF
cdr3_nt: TGTGCCAGCAGTTTCCATAGGGGGACATTCTCCTACGAGCAGTACTTC
d_call: NA
j_call: TRBJ2-7
v_call: TRBV28
clone_size: NA

cdr3_aa: CASSLVGGVTDTQYF
cdr3_nt: TGTGCCAGCAGCTTAGTAGGCGGGGTCACAGATACGCAGTATTTT
d_call: NA
j_call: TRBJ2-3
v_call: TRBV11-2
clone_size: NA

cdr3_aa: CASSHGQGESPLHF
cdr3_nt: TGTGCCAGCTCACACGGACAGGGAGAATCACCCCTCCACTTT
d_call: TRBD1
j_call: TRBJ1-6
v_call: TRBV18
clone_size: NA

cdr3_aa: CASSLTDRFGGYTF
cdr3_nt: TGTGCCAGCAGCCTAACGGACAGGTTCGGCGGCTACACCTTC
d_call: TRBD1
j_call: TRBJ1-2
v_call: TRBV7-9
clone_size: NA

cdr3_aa: CASSLSQGGVRQYF
cdr3_nt: TGTGCCAGCAGCTTGTCCCAGGGAGGAGTTAGGCAGTATTTT
d_call: NA
j_call: TRBJ2-3
v_call: TRBV11-1
clone_size: NA

cdr3_aa: CASSTDRASGNTIYF
cdr3_nt: TGTGCCAGTAGTACCGACAGAGCCTCTGGAAACACCATATATTTT
d_call: NA
j_call: TRBJ1-3
v_call: TRBV19
clone_size: NA

cdr3_aa: CASSEGGLGTEAFF
cdr3_nt: TGTGCCAGCAGTGAAGGGGGGCTTGGGACTGAAGCTTTCTTT
d_call: NA
j_call: TRBJ1-1
v_call: TRBV6-1
clone_size: NA

cdr3_aa: CASSLEKGKGVSGTEAFF
cdr3_nt: TGTGCCAGCAGCCTAGAGAAAGGGAAAGGGGTGTCGGGCACTGAAGCTTTCTTT
d_call: NA
j_call: TRBJ1-1
v_call: TRBV9
clone_size: NA

cdr3_aa: CASSQHSSGVPTDTQYF
cdr3_nt: TGCGCCAGCAGCCAACACTCTAGCGGGGTGCCCACAGATACGCAGTATTTT
d_call: TRBD2
j_call: TRBJ2-3
v_call: TRBV4-3
clone_size: NA

cdr3_aa: CASSASGGSYNEQFF
cdr3_nt: TGCGCCAGTTCCGCAAGCGGGGGATCCTACAATGAGCAGTTCTTC
d_call: TRBD2
j_call: TRBJ2-1
v_call: TRBV5-1
clone_size: NA

cdr3_aa: CASSPLDRDDGYTF
cdr3_nt: TGTGCCAGCTCACCACTGGACAGGGACGATGGCTACACCTTC
d_call: TRBD1
j_call: TRBJ1-2
v_call: TRBV18
clone_size: NA

cdr3_aa: CASSDLTWTDTQYF
cdr3_nt: TGTGCCAGCAGTGACTTAACTTGGACAGATACGCAGTATTTT
d_call: NA
j_call: TRBJ2-3
v_call: TRBV2
clone_size: few

cdr3_aa: CASSPGLAGGDTGELFF
cdr3_nt: TGTGCCAGCAGCCCGGGACTAGCGGGGGGCGACACCGGGGAGCTGTTTTTT
d_call: TRBD2
j_call: TRBJ2-2
v_call: TRBV7-9
clone_size: NA

cdr3_aa: CASGHSLNTEAFF
cdr3_nt: TGTGCCAGCGGACACTCGCTGAACACTGAAGCTTTCTTT
d_call: NA
j_call: TRBJ1-1
v_call: TRBV27
clone_size: NA

cdr3_aa: CASQFRGLLYNSPLHF
cdr3_nt: TGTGCCAGCCAATTCAGGGGGCTGCTCTATAATTCACCCCTCCACTTT
d_call: TRBD1
j_call: TRBJ1-6
v_call: TRBV28
clone_size: once

cdr3_aa: CSVPGGGEQFF
cdr3_nt: TGCAGCGTCCCCGGGGGGGGCGAGCAGTTCTTC
d_call: TRBD2
j_call: TRBJ2-1
v_call: TRBV29-1
clone_size: NA

cdr3_aa: CSVDREAQYF
cdr3_nt: TGCAGCGTTGACAGGGAGGCCCAGTACTTC
d_call: NA
j_call: TRBJ2-5
v_call: TRBV29-1
clone_size: NA

cdr3_aa: CASTAGAQGNTGELFF
cdr3_nt: TGCGCCAGCACCGCGGGGGCCCAGGGGAACACCGGGGAGCTGTTTTTT
d_call: NA
j_call: TRBJ2-2
v_call: TRBV5-1
clone_size: NA

cdr3_aa: CASSELTGRNQPQHF
cdr3_nt: TGTGCCAGCAGTGAATTGACAGGGAGGAATCAGCCCCAGCATTTT
d_call: TRBD1
j_call: TRBJ1-5
v_call: TRBV2
clone_size: NA

cdr3_aa: CASSFRTDYNEQFF
cdr3_nt: TGTGCCAGCAGCTTTCGTACAGACTACAATGAGCAGTTCTTC
d_call: NA
j_call: TRBJ2-1
v_call: TRBV11-2
clone_size: NA

cdr3_aa: CASSSPGQGPWVETQYF
cdr3_nt: TGTGCCAGCAGTTCTCCGGGACAGGGACCCTGGGTGGAGACCCAGTACTTC
d_call: TRBD1
j_call: TRBJ2-5
v_call: TRBV28
clone_size: NA

cdr3_aa: CASSFPGLAFF
cdr3_nt: TGTGCCAGCAGTTTTCCGGGGTTAGCTTTCTTT
d_call: NA
j_call: TRBJ1-1
v_call: TRBV28
clone_size: NA

cdr3_aa: CASSQGEGPTEAFF
cdr3_nt: TGCGCCAGCAGCCAAGGTGAGGGTCCCACTGAAGCTTTCTTT
d_call: NA
j_call: TRBJ1-1
v_call: TRBV4-3
clone_size: NA

cdr3_aa: CASSLVRGAEQYF
cdr3_nt: TGTGCCAGCAGCTTAGTACGGGGGGCCGAGCAGTACTTC
d_call: NA
j_call: TRBJ2-7
v_call: TRBV11-2
clone_size: NA

cdr3_aa: CASSIFRDSLKDLHF
cdr3_nt: TGTGCCAGTAGTATTTTCAGGGACAGCCTAAAGGACCTCCACTTT
d_call: TRBD1
j_call: TRBJ1-6
v_call: TRBV19
clone_size: NA

cdr3_aa: CASSSKDRGNSYNEQFF
cdr3_nt: TGTGCCAGCAGCTCCAAGGACAGGGGAAACTCCTACAATGAGCAGTTCTTC
d_call: TRBD1
j_call: TRBJ2-1
v_call: TRBV5-4
clone_size: NA

cdr3_aa: CASSSTTNTQYF
cdr3_nt: TGTGCCAGCAGCTCGACTACAAATACGCAGTATTTT
d_call: NA
j_call: TRBJ2-3
v_call: TRBV7-2
clone_size: NA

cdr3_aa: CASSYTRVEQFF
cdr3_nt: TGTGCCAGCAGCTACACCCGGGTGGAGCAGTTCTTC
d_call: NA
j_call: TRBJ2-1
v_call: TRBV7-9
clone_size: NA

cdr3_aa: CASSEGPSNQPQHF
cdr3_nt: TGTGCCAGCAGCGAGGGGCCGAGCAATCAGCCCCAGCATTTT
d_call: NA
j_call: TRBJ1-5
v_call: TRBV9
clone_size: NA